This entry lists 20 T cell receptor beta chains sequenced from one sample in a study of kidney transplant recipient with SARS-CoV-2 infection. TCRdb re-derived calls from the reads in MiXCR, one entry per CDR3 protein. Of approximately 250,000 distinct CDR3 sequences in the sample, more than 25% were seen once. Sequences were derived from a blood sample, sampled at baseline and around day 110 from a kidney transplant recipient. All receptors derive from a male patient between 25 and 39 years old who had COVID-19 and was a kidney transplant recipient. The graft donor may have contributed some T cells.

This clonotype was counted many times. The V call is TRBV7-4, the J call TRBJ1-2; D not certain. The CDR3 runs to 17 residues. Deletions cut 5 bases from V and 4 bases from J, with 23 bases between. The V gene's germline CDR1 is SGHVT and CDR2 SQSDAQ. As DNA, the CDR3 is TGTGCCAGCAGCGACTTTCATTCAGCTCGAAAGACCTATGGCTACACCTTC. It codes for CASSDFHSARKTYGYTF.

This clonotype has a count of ten or more. The genes are TRBV15 and TRBJ1-2; D gene ambiguous. The germline CDR1 and CDR2 sequences are LNHNV and YYDKDF (reference sequence). The CDR3 has 17 residues. V was pared by 5 bases and J by 4 bases, with 23 bases between. The CDR3 protein is CATSLDSRCGKTYGYTF. The CDR3 nucleotides are TGTGCCACCAGCCTAGACTCAAGGTGTGGAAAGACCTATGGCTACACCTTC.

The rearrangement uses TRBV29-1 and TRBJ2-1; TRBD2 is a possible D gene (6 bases). V was clipped by 4 bases and J by 9 bases, with 22 bases between them. This CDR3 contains 15 residues. CDR1 SQVTM and CDR2 ANQGSEA come from the germline V gene. CDR3 nucleotides: TGCAGCGTTGTTGATAGCGGACCAGAGGTGTGTGAGCAGTTCTTC. As protein: CSVVDSGPEVCEQFF.

This clonotype came up many times. The V gene is TRBV6-4, the J gene TRBJ1-2; D remains ambiguous. This CDR3 is built from 17 residues. Germline CDR1 is MRHNA and CDR2 is SNTAGT. The V gene lost 5 bases and the J gene lost 4 bases, with 23 bases spanning the gap. DNA for the CDR3: TGTGCCAGCAGTACTGGCATCTCACACGGAAAGACCTATGGCTACACCTTC. It translates to CASSTGISHGKTYGYTF.

This clonotype has a count of ten or more. This chain links TRBV20-1 with TRBJ2-5; D is undetermined. Germline V gene lookup returns CDR1 DFQATT and CDR2 SNEGSKA (reference sequence). The V end was cut by 3 bases, the J end by 5 bases, with 16 bases between. CDR3 length: 14 residues. The CDR3 loop reads CSARPASAEETQYF. The CDR3 DNA sequence: TGCAGTGCTAGGCCAGCCTCGGCGGAGGAGACCCAGTACTTC.

Points on this clonotype: This may be a read error, as it is one base from a much larger clone. The V and J genes are TRBV6-5 and TRBJ1-1; no clear D. CDR3 length: 16 amino acids. Between the trimmed V and J ends, which lost 2 bases and 4 bases, there was a span of 17 bases. Germline V gene sequence: CDR1 MNHEY, CDR2 SVGAGI. The CDR3, as DNA: TGTGCCAGCAGTTACCGCGACGAGTCTTCGAGCACTGAAGCTTTCTTT. Translation gives CASSYRDESSSTEAFF.

Ten or more counts support this clonotype. The rearrangement links TRBV20-1 to TRBJ1-1; 8 positions agree with TRBD1. The germline gives CDR1 DFQATT, CDR2 SNEGSKA (reference sequence). The trim removed 6 bases at V and 5 bases at J, leaving 14 bases unmatched. The CDR3 consists of 15 residues. CDR3 residues: CSAAGPSRGQTEAFF. The CDR3 nucleotides are TGCAGTGCCGCTGGGCCCTCCAGGGGGCAAACTGAAGCTTTCTTT.

There are many counts of this clonotype. This chain uses TRBV7-1 with TRBJ2-6; possibly TRBD1 for D (5 bases). TRBV7-1 is an ORF; its function is uncertain. V was pared by 5 bases and J by 5 bases, with 22 bases between. This CDR3 contains 18 residues. The DNA for the CDR3 is TGTGCCAGCAGCCGTGTCTCACGAGGACAAAGTCGGGCCAACGTCCTGACTTTC. Protein product: CASSRVSRGQSRANVLTF.

Many counts were recorded for this clonotype. The V gene is TRBV19, the J gene TRBJ2-7; 9 positions agree with TRBD1. The CDR3 extends over 15 amino acids. From germline, CDR1 is LNHDA and CDR2 SQIVND (reference sequence). With V trimmed by 4 bases and J by 3 bases, 7 bases remained unmatched. CDR3 in amino acids: CASSKPGQGDYEQYF. The CDR3 region has the DNA TGTGCCAGTAGTAAGCCGGGACAGGGTGACTACGAGCAGTACTTC.

The chain joins TRBV6-2 or TRBV6-3 to TRBJ2-6, with a tentative D call TRBD1 (6 bases). The CDR3 runs 15 residues. The V and J ends lost 4 bases and 1 base respectively, with 8 bases between them. In germline, CDR1 is MNHEY, CDR2 SVGEGT. CDR3 sequence reads: CASSSTGSGANVLTF. The DNA of the CDR3 is TGTGCCAGCAGTTCTACAGGGTCTGGGGCCAACGTCCTGACTTTC.

Worth noting for this clonotype: Sequence at one end of the junction differs from germline and may be a read error. The chain links TRBV5-1 to TRBJ2-3, with TRBD1 matching 11 bases. Germline V gene data show CDR1 as SGHRS and CDR2 as YFSETQ. The CDR3 runs to 17 residues. DNA for the CDR3: TGCGCCAACAGCTTGGTCATCGGGACAGGGGGTCGGAATACGCAGTATTTT. Translating gives CANSLVIGTGGRNTQYF.

As for this clonotype: A much larger clone lies a single base off, so this may be a read error. The CDR3 DNA sequence: TGTACCAGCAGCTCTTTAGGGGGGCCCCAGCATTTT. Translation: CTSSSLGGPQHF. The chain links TRBV5-6 to TRBJ1-5; tentative D call: TRBD1 (6 bases). In germline, CDR1 is SGHDT, CDR2 YYEEEE. CDR3 length equals 12 residues.

A remark on this clonotype: A much larger clone differs by one base, so this may be a read error. This rearrangement joins TRBV27 to TRBJ1-6, with D unresolved. The CDR3 has 16 residues. CDR1 is MNHEY, CDR2 SMNVEV, per germline (reference sequence). CDR3 loop: CASSLASAKYNSPPHF. CDR3 coding DNA: TGTGCCAGCAGTTTGGCGTCGGCCAAATATAATTCACCCCCCCACTTT.

In the case of this clonotype: This clone may be a read error of a much larger clone one base away. This chain joins TRBV4-1 and TRBJ2-3; 14 bases are a match to TRBD2. The CDR3 sequence is 17 residues long. Germline V gene sequence: CDR1 MGHRA, CDR2 YSYEKL. CDR3 in amino acids: CASSFPGLAGVEDAQYF. Here the CDR3 DNA reads TGCGCCAGCAGCTTTCCGGGACTAGCGGGAGTCGAAGATGCGCAGTATTTT.

This clonotype has a count of ten or more. The V and J genes are TRBV9 and TRBJ2-3; no firm D call. CDR1 SGDLS and CDR2 YYNGEE come from the germline V gene. Between the trimmed V and J ends, which lost 0 bases and 0 bases, there was a span of 11 bases. This CDR3 has 16 residues. This chain's CDR3 is CASSVGGGTSTDTQYF. CDR3 DNA: TGTGCCAGCAGCGTAGGTGGCGGAACTAGCACAGATACGCAGTATTTT.

The sample holds many counts of this clonotype. The chain couples TRBV6-2 or TRBV6-3 to TRBJ2-6, with no clear D. Trimming pared 6 bases from V and 2 bases from J, leaving 5 bases between. The CDR3 is made up of 13 amino acids. The V gene's germline CDR1 is MNHEY and CDR2 SVGEGT. The CDR3 is CASSQAGANVLTF. The CDR3 nucleotides are TGTGCCAGCAGCCAAGCTGGGGCCAACGTCCTGACTTTC.

Concerning this clonotype itself: This may come from a read error, since a much larger clone is one base off. This chain connects TRBV5-5 to TRBJ1-2; D is uncertain. There are 16 residues in the CDR3. CDR1 and CDR2 from the germline V gene are SGHKS and YYEKEE (reference sequence). The DNA for the CDR3 is TGTGCCAGCTGCTTTAGTGTCTCGCGAAAGACCTATGGCTACACCTTC. Translation gives CASCFSVSRKTYGYTF.

The V and J genes are TRBV6-8 and TRBJ2-1; a weak D match, TRBD2 (6 bases). The CDR3 consists of 13 residues. The V gene's germline CDR1 is MNHGY and CDR2 SAAAGT. V dropped 8 bases and J dropped 6 bases, with 14 bases sitting between them. Here the CDR3 DNA reads TGTGCCAGCTCCGCGGGGAACTGCAATGAGCAGTTCTTC. Its translation: CASSAGNCNEQFF.

Worth noting for this clonotype: This may arise from a read error, as a much more abundant clone is one base away. This sequence joins TRBV4-3 and TRBJ1-2; D is unresolved. The germline gives CDR1 LGHNA, CDR2 YSLEER. This CDR3 region has 17 residues. Here the CDR3 reads CASSLFVGRRKTYGYAF. The CDR3 DNA reads TGCGCCAGCAGCCTGTTTGTAGGACGTCGAAAGACCTATGGCTACGCCTTC.

This clonotype has at least ten counts. The rearrangement links TRBV7-8 to TRBJ1-2, with a possible D match to TRBD1 (6 bases). In germline, CDR1 is SGHVS, CDR2 FQNEAQ. The V gene lost 1 base and the J gene lost 4 bases, with 16 bases spanning the gap. The CDR3 is 16 residues long. The CDR3 is CASSLDLQGWIYGYTF. The CDR3 nucleotides read TGTGCCAGCAGCTTAGACCTTCAGGGGTGGATCTATGGCTACACCTTC. The full variable domain, rest sourced from reference TRBV7-8 and TRBJ1-2, is GAGVSQSPRYKVAKRGQDVALRCDPISGHVSLFWYQQALGQGPEFLTYFQNEAQLDKSGLPSDRFFAERPEGSVSTLKIQRTQQEDSAVYLCASSLDLQGWIYGYTFGSGTRLTVV.